This T cell receptor beta chain is from a study of cytomegalovirus exposure and HLA in healthy donors. The primer mix had 60 Vbeta and 13 Jbeta primers. TCRdb's table, derived via immunoSEQ multiplex PCR, lists solely in-frame clones and lacks some. The data contain more than 80,000 clones, roughly 80% of them singletons. The CDR3 totals 13 residues. V was trimmed by 5 bases and J by 11 bases, leaving 13 bases between them. Per germline, CDR1 MNHEY and CDR2 SMNVEV (reference sequence). This rearrangement joins TRBV27 to TRBJ1-6; tentative D call: TRBD1 (6 bases). The sequenced material came from PBMCs. The sequence was collected from a man in his fifties or sixties in good health and CMV-seronegative. This CDR3 is CASSTRTATPLHF. The CDR3, as DNA: TGTGCCAGCAGTACTCGGACAGCGACACCCCTCCACTTT.